This TCR beta chain comes out of a study of preoperative IRX-2 immunotherapy in early breast cancer. Treatment here: preoperative locoregional IRX-2 cytokine immunotherapy. Patients received preoperative, locoregional IRX-2 cytokine immunotherapy in a phase Ib study. The germline V gene has CDR1 SGHRS and CDR2 YFSETQ. The CDR3 contains 13 residues. Trimming cost V 2 bases and J 14 bases, with 14 bases left between them. Produced via immunoSEQ multiplex PCR; TCRdb's table is partial and in-frame only. The sample consists of around 57,000 clones, approximately 93% of them appearing once. This TCR came from a human donor with breast cancer. This rearrangement joins TRBV5-1 to TRBJ1-6; maybe TRBD1 (5 bases). This sample was taken from a patient treated with IRX-2 immunotherapy. Written as DNA, the CDR3 is TGCGCCAGCAGCTTAATGGCCGGGGGGGCCCTCCACTTT. Amino acids: CASSLMAGGALHF. The full variable domain, in which reference TRBV5-1 and TRBJ1-6 provide the parts outside the CDR3, is KAGVTQTPRYLIKTRGQQVTLSCSPISGHRSVSWYQQTPGQGLQFLFEYFSETQRNKGNFPGRFSGRQFSNSRSEMNVSTLELGDSALYLCASSLMAGGALHFGNGTRLTVT.